A single sample gave rise to the 2 T cell receptor beta chains below, sequenced in a study of Graves' ophthalmopathy and Graves' hyperthyroidism. Researchers took RNA transcripts and amplified TCR beta CDR3 regions from them. HTBI-primed first-round RT-PCR preceded second-round multiplex PCR. TCRdb passed the multiplex PCR reads through MiXCR, listing each CDR3 protein once. The sample holds over 200,000 distinct CDR3 sequences, under 30% seen once. Sequencing was performed on peripheral blood. These receptors all come from a man aged 45-65 years with Graves' ophthalmopathy.

The chain couples TRBV6-2 or TRBV6-3 to TRBJ2-2; D gene unclear. The length of the CDR3 is 14 residues. Germline lookup yields CDR1 MNHEY and CDR2 SVGEGT. The V and J ends lost 1 base and 5 bases respectively, with 8 bases between them. CDR3 sequence (DNA): TGTGCCAGCAGTTACTTCGGTGGGACCGGGGAGCTGTTTTTT. Translated, it gives CASSYFGGTGELFF.

CDR3 amino acids: CASTPGTNYGYTF. The CDR3 bases are TGTGCCAGCACTCCCGGGACCAACTATGGCTACACCTTC. The chain joins TRBV12-3 or TRBV12-4 to TRBJ1-2; possible D gene TRBD1, 5 bases. This CDR3 region has 13 residues. V lost 7 bases to trimming and J lost 2 bases, with 11 bases between them.